These 8 T cell receptor beta chains originate from one sample sequenced in a study of graft-versus-host responses after intestinal transplantation (dated by TCRdb to 2020 to 2023). The sample's time point, from its label and the paper: cells obtained before transplantation from donor or recipient. Library preparation used the immunoSEQ multiplex PCR assay. TCRdb's version of the immuneACCESS table is confined to in-frame rearrangements and falls short of the full clone set. An unresolved V gene accounts for under half of the shortfall where checked; the remainder is of unknown origin. This sample lists approximately 82,000 clones; approximately 92% were detected once. The ten largest clones take up approximately 1.1% of the sample. Their antigens are not known. The sample in question was unstimulated CD8+ T cells sorted from spleen or lymph node cells, obtained before transplant. These receptors were taken from a human donor who was the organ donor for an intestinal transplant.

This clone showed up just once. This chain uses TRBV27 with TRBJ2-2; weak D call: TRBD2 (6 bases). The V gene's germline CDR1 is MNHEY and CDR2 SMNVEV (reference sequence). Trimming removed 3 bases at V and 4 bases at J, with 6 bases between. This CDR3 has 13 amino acids. DNA of the CDR3: TGTGCCAGCAGTTTGGAGGGCACCGGGGAGCTGTTTTTT. Translation: CASSLEGTGELFF.

V usage is TRBV28 and J usage is TRBJ2-1; 14 positions agree with TRBD2. CDR1 and CDR2 (germline): MDHEN, SYDVKM. The V gene end was trimmed by 6 bases and the J gene end by 6 bases; junction bases not matched to a gene: 10. The CDR3 runs 17 residues. Written as DNA, the CDR3 is TGTGCCAGCAGCTACCTTACCGGGACTAGCGGGGGCAATGAGCAGTTCTTC. Translated: CASSYLTGTSGGNEQFF.

V is TRBV27 and J is TRBJ1-1; D gene uncertain. V gave up 0 bases and J gave up 5 bases, with 13 bases separating them. The CDR3 spans 15 residues. CDR1 is MNHEY, CDR2 SMNVEV, per germline (reference sequence). CDR3 protein: CASSLSSRAGTEAFF. CDR3 sequence (DNA): TGTGCCAGCAGTTTATCGTCGAGAGCGGGGACTGAAGCTTTCTTT.

This chain links TRBV5-6 with TRBJ2-7; 9 positions agree with TRBD2. The V and J ends lost 5 bases and 6 bases, in that order; junction bases with no gene match: 24. CDR1 is SGHDT, CDR2 YYEEEE, per germline. The CDR3 has 19 residues. This chain's CDR3 is CASRGVASGNSIRASEQYF. The CDR3 nucleotides are TGTGCCAGCAGGGGGGTGGCTAGCGGGAACAGCATACGGGCCAGCGAGCAGTACTTC.

This chain connects TRBV13 to TRBJ2-6, with no clear D. Trimming took 0 bases from V and 0 from J, leaving 3 bases between them. There are 15 residues in the CDR3. From germline, CDR1 is PRHDT and CDR2 FYEKMQ (reference sequence). The CDR3 loop is CASSLGFSGANVLTF. CDR3 DNA sequence: TGTGCCAGCAGCTTAGGCTTCTCTGGGGCCAACGTCCTGACTTTC.

CDR3 sequence reads: CASSPPRGGASTDTQYF. The CDR3 region has the DNA TGTGCCAGCAGCCCCCCGCGGGGGGGGGCTAGCACAGATACGCAGTATTTT. The rearrangement joins TRBV11-2 to TRBJ2-3; 9 bases agree with TRBD2. Germline CDR1 is SGHAT and CDR2 is FQNNGV. This CDR3 has 17 amino acids. V lost 5 bases, J lost 0 bases, and 9 bases stayed unmatched.

This chain links TRBV10-3 with TRBJ1-3, with TRBD1 identical over 7 bases. This CDR3 spans 15 amino acids. The V and J ends lost 5 bases and 0 bases, in that order; junction bases with no gene match: 4. The V gene's germline CDR1 is ENHRY and CDR2 SYGVKD. The chain's CDR3 is CAISQGQFSGNTIYF. The CDR3 DNA sequence: TGTGCCATCAGTCAGGGACAGTTCTCTGGAAACACCATATATTTT.

This rearrangement joins TRBV27 to TRBJ2-1; no firm D call. Germline V gene lookup returns CDR1 MNHEY and CDR2 SMNVEV (reference sequence). This CDR3 contains 14 residues. The germline V and J ends were trimmed by 0 bases and 3 bases, with 6 bases remaining between them. The CDR3 nucleotides are TGTGCCAGCAGTTTATCGGCCAGCTACAATGAGCAGTTCTTC. This codes for CASSLSASYNEQFF.